The sample holds a few counts of the clone carrying this TCR beta chain. No antigen is known for it. V trimming: 4 bases; J trimming: 5 bases; junction bases outside the gene matches: 2. Germline CDR1 SEHNR, CDR2 FQNEAQ (reference sequence). The length of the CDR3 is 14 residues. TCRdb used MiXCR to reprocess the 5' RACE reads, holding one entry per CDR3 protein. The top ten clones hold under 10% of a sample with some 9,500 distinct CDR3 sequences, 4% to 5.5% of them seen once. This sample stems from a study of early T cells in non-severe SARS-CoV-2 infection. General observations from the study: Comparison of clonotypes with VDJdb favored anti-spike CD8 responses while missing private and CD4 specificities.

The rearrangement links TRBV7-9 to TRBJ1-6; 7 bases line up with TRBD1. Sequencing input: whole blood. This clonotype was sampled from an adult who was a healthcare worker with PCR-confirmed SARS-CoV-2 infection or an uninfected control (not recorded which). The CDR3 sequence: CASSSQGDNSPLHF. CDR3 nucleotide sequence: TGTGCCAGCAGCTCCCAGGGGGATAATTCACCCCTCCACTTT.